The clone carrying this T cell receptor (beta chain) was seen ten or more times. Its antigen is currently unknown. The CDR3 runs 16 residues. Germline V CDR1 and CDR2: SGHTS, YDEGEE. Trimming shortened V by 1 base and J by 3 bases, and 16 bases separated the two germline ends. Exclusion covered patients with other autoimmune diseases or uncontrolled infections (as well as pregnancy or lactation). The data are from a study of Graves' ophthalmopathy and Graves' hyperthyroidism. Across the whole study: At initial diagnosis, peripheral blood was obtained, and this preceded any treatment. Notes on the study in general: Appearing in blood as well were most expanded thyroid clonotypes above 0.001 frequency.

Investigators amplified TCR beta CDR3 regions from RNA transcripts. First-round RT-PCR with HTBI primers preceded a second-round multiplex PCR. MiXCR, applied by TCRdb to the multiplex PCR reads, yields one record per CDR3 protein. The repertoire has about 740,000 distinct CDR3 sequences, roughly two fifths of them found once; the top ten carry 40% to 55%. This receptor was taken from an adult man with Graves' ophthalmopathy. Input material: peripheral blood. The rearrangement uses TRBV5-8 and TRBJ1-2, with D possibly TRBD1 on 6 matching bases. The CDR3 loop reads CASSLSTGETYYGYTF. CDR3 in DNA: TGTGCCAGCAGCTTGTCGACAGGAGAAACCTACTATGGCTACACCTTC.